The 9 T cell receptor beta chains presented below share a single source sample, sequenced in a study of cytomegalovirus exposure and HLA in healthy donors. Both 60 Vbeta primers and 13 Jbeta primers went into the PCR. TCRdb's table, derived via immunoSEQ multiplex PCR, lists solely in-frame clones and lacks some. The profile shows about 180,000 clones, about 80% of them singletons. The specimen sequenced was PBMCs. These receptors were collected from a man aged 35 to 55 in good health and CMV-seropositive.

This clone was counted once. CDR3 nucleotide sequence: TGTGCCAGCAGCACTTTGGGAGGGAACACTGAAGCTTTCTTT. Translating it yields CASSTLGGNTEAFF. This chain uses TRBV7-9 with TRBJ1-1; no clear D gene. The germline CDR1 and CDR2 sequences are SEHNR and FQNEAQ (reference sequence). V lost 5 bases, J lost 1 base, and 11 bases lay in between. This CDR3 comprises 14 residues. Full variable domain (remainder filled in from reference TRBV7-9 and TRBJ1-1): DTGVSQNPRHKITKRGQNVTFRCDPISEHNRLYWYRQTLGQGPEFLTYFQNEAQLEKSRLLSDRFSAERPKGSFSTLEIQRTEQGDSAMYLCASSTLGGNTEAFFGQGTRLTVV.

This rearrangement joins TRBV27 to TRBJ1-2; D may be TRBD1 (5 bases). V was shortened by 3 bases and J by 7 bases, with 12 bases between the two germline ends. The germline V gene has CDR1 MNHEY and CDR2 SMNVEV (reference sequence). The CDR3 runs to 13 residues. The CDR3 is CASSLWGEGGYTF. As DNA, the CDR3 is TGTGCCAGCAGTTTGTGGGGGGAGGGTGGCTACACCTTC.

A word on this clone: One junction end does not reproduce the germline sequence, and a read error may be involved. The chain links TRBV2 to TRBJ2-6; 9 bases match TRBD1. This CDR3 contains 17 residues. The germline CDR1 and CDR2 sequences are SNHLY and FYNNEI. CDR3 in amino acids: CASRPGQGHLGANGLTF. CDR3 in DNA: TGTGCCAGCCGACCGGGACAGGGACATCTTGGGGCCAACGGCCTGACTTTC.

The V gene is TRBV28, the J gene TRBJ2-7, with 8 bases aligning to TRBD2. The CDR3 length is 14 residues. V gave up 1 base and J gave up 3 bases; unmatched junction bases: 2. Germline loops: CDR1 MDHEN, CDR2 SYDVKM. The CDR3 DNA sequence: TGTGCCAGCAGTTTATTCAGCGGGAGCTACGAGCAGTACTTC. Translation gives CASSLFSGSYEQYF. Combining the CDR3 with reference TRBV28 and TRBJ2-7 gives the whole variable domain DVKVTQSSRYLVKRTGEKVFLECVQDMDHENMFWYRQDPGLGLRLIYFSYDVKMKEKGDIPEGYSVSREKKERFSLILESASTNQTSMYLCASSLFSGSYEQYFGPGTRLTVT.

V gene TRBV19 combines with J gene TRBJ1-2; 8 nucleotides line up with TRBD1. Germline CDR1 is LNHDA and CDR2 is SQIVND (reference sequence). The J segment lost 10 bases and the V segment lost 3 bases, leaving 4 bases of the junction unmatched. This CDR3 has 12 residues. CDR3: CASSMRQGAYTF. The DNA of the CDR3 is TGTGCCAGTAGTATGAGGCAGGGGGCCTACACCTTC.

CDR3 DNA sequence: TGTGCCAGCAGTGAAGCTAGGACAGCCTCCTACGAGCAGTACTTC. It yields the protein CASSEARTASYEQYF. The rearrangement uses TRBV6-1 and TRBJ2-7; tentatively, D is TRBD1 (6 bases). The germline V gene encodes CDR1 MNHNS and CDR2 SASEGT. Trimming stripped 0 bases from V and 0 bases from J, with 9 bases between. The CDR3 has 15 residues.

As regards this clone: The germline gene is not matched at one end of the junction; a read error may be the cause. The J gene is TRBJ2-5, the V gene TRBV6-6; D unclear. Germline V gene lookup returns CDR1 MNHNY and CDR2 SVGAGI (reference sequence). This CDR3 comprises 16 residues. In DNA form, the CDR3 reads TGTGCCAGCAGCTACTCGGCGGTTCAGAAACAAGAGACCCAGTACTTC. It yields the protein CASSYSAVQKQETQYF.

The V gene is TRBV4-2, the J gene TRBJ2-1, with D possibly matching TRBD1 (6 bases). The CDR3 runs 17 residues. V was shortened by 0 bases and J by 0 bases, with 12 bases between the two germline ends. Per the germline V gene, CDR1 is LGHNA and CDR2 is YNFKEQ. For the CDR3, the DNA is TGTGCCAGCAGCCAAGAGGACAGTCACTCCTCCTACAATGAGCAGTTCTTC. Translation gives CASSQEDSHSSYNEQFF.

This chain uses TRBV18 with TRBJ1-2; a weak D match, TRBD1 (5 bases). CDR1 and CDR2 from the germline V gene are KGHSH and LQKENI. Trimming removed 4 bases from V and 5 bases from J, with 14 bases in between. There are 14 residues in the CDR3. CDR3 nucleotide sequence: TGTGCCAGCTCACAGGGGCAGGAAACATATGGCTACACCTTC. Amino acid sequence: CASSQGQETYGYTF. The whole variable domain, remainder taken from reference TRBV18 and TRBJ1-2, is NAGVMQNPRHLVRRRGQEARLRCSPMKGHSHVYWYRQLPEEGLKFMVYLQKENIIDESGMPKERFSAEFPKEGPSILRIQQVVRGDSAAYFCASSQGQETYGYTFGSGTRLTVV.